The clone carrying this TCR beta chain was observed at least ten times. Antigen: not known. These data are taken from a study of T cell repertoires in cytomegalovirus infection. Study-level points and caveats: Ex vivo responses were dominated by HLA-C-restricted CMV-specific TCR beta clonotypes.

From germline, CDR1 is LGHNA and CDR2 YSLEER. The trim removed 0 bases at V and 5 bases at J, leaving 9 bases unmatched. The CDR3 contains 17 residues. TCRdb analysed the reads with MiXCR anew, one entry per CDR3 protein. The profile shows 100,000 to 150,000 distinct CDR3 sequences, under 30% of them singletons. The rearrangement links TRBV4-3 to TRBJ1-5; 8 bases map to TRBD1. This receptor was identified in a human donor in good health (CMV status not recorded). Some clones in this sample may be carry-over from other donors' samples. Sequencing was carried out using PBMCs, sequenced either directly or after in vitro stimulation (not recorded which). CDR3 loop: CASSQEGPGQGDQPQHF. The CDR3 region has the DNA TGCGCCAGCAGCCAAGAAGGGCCTGGACAGGGTGATCAGCCCCAGCATTTT.